Listed below are T cell receptor beta chains from one sample, sequenced in a study of T cell responses to AZD1222 COVID-19 vaccine. The assay was immunoSEQ multiplex PCR, and TCRdb's table has in-frame clones only and misses some. The sample holds 120,000 or so clones, around 87% seen once. The source material was peripheral blood, sampled on day 0 of AZD1222 vaccination. Receptor source: an adult in good health. Both conserved end residues are part of each CDR3. A D gene is named only where the DNA matches it firmly. Not every row has a clone size; where given, it reads once, few, many or a size class.

-,-,TRBJ1-6,TRBV7-2,CASSIRTANNSPLHF,TGTGCCAGCAGCATCAGGACAGCAAATAATTCACCCCTCCACTTT
-,-,TRBJ1-1,TRBV5-1,CASSLTVTNTEAFF,TGCGCCAGCAGCTTGACAGTAACGAACACTGAAGCTTTCTTT
-,-,TRBJ1-4,TRBV27,CASSLGGGREKLFF,TGTGCCAGCAGTTTAGGTGGGGGGCGAGAAAAACTGTTTTTT
TRBD1,-,TRBJ2-7,TRBV19,CASDQGQGGYEQYF,TGTGCCAGTGACCAAGGACAGGGGGGCTACGAGCAGTACTTC
TRBD2,-,TRBJ2-3,TRBV30,CAWLRGGNTDTQYF,TGTGCCTGGCTGCGCGGGGGGAATACAGATACGCAGTATTTT
-,-,TRBJ1-5,TRBV4-3,CASSPNYGSNQPQHF,TGCGCCAGCAGTCCAAATTACGGTAGCAATCAGCCCCAGCATTTT
-,-,TRBJ2-5,TRBV24-1,CATSGPTETQYF,TGTGCCACCAGTGGCCCCACGGAGACCCAGTACTTC
TRBD1,-,TRBJ1-5,TRBV7-9,CASSLPGQAQPQHF,TGTGCCAGCAGCCTACCAGGACAGGCTCAGCCCCAGCATTTT
-,-,TRBJ2-5,TRBV9,CASSSPGGTRGETQYF,TGTGCCAGCAGCTCTCCCGGGGGCACTCGGGGGGAGACCCAGTACTTC
TRBD2,-,TRBJ2-3,TRBV25-1,CASSATSGNPTDTQYF,TGTGCCAGCAGTGCTACTAGCGGGAACCCCACAGATACGCAGTATTTT
-,-,TRBJ2-7,TRBV27,CASSISGGEQYF,TGTGCCAGCAGCATCTCTGGGGGGGAGCAGTACTTC
TRBD2,-,TRBJ2-5,TRBV5-1,CASSSQLAGGQETQYF,TGCGCCAGCAGCTCTCAACTAGCGGGGGGGCAAGAGACCCAGTACTTC
-,-,TRBJ1-1,TRBV4-3,CASSQGAGDGGNTEAFF,TGCGCCAGCAGCCAAGGAGCAGGGGACGGGGGGAACACTGAAGCTTTCTTT
-,-,TRBJ2-2,TRBV30,CAWSVRRGRRVTGELFF,TGTGCCTGGAGTGTACGGCGGGGGCGCAGGGTCACCGGGGAGCTGTTTTTT
TRBD2,-,TRBJ2-2,TRBV4-2,CASSQGASGYTGELFF,TGTGCCAGCAGCCAGGGTGCTAGCGGCTACACCGGGGAGCTGTTTTTT
-,-,TRBJ2-3,TRBV27,CASSLSKVVTDTQYF,TGTGCCAGCAGTTTATCGAAAGTAGTTACAGATACGCAGTATTTT
-,-,TRBJ2-2,TRBV5-1,CASSRLGSANTGELFF,TGCGCCAGCAGCCGACTTGGTTCAGCAAACACCGGGGAGCTGTTTTTT
TRBD2,once,TRBJ2-3,TRBV5-1,CASSSAPSGRATDTQYF,TGCGCCAGCAGCTCGGCCCCTAGCGGGAGGGCCACAGATACGCAGTATTTT
-,-,TRBJ1-2,TRBV7-9,CASSGGLYGYTF,TGTGCCAGCAGCGGGGGACTCTATGGCTACACCTTC
-,-,TRBJ1-5,TRBV28,CASSLMAAALSQPQHF,TGTGCCAGCAGTTTAATGGCGGCGGCCCTCTCCCAGCCCCAGCATTTT
TRBD2,few,TRBJ2-1,TRBV28,CATGTSGDNEQFF,TGTGCCACCGGGACTAGCGGAGACAATGAGCAGTTCTTC
TRBD1,once,TRBJ1-5,TRBV30,CAWSPQWGWTGDYQPQHF,TGTGCCTGGAGCCCCCAGTGGGGCTGGACAGGGGATTATCAGCCCCAGCATTTT
TRBD1,few,TRBJ1-2,TRBV30,CAWSEAGTGNYGYTF,TGTGCCTGGAGCGAGGCCGGGACAGGGAACTATGGCTACACCTTC
-,-,TRBJ2-3,TRBV6-4,CASSDSAGPPADTQYF,TGTGCCAGCAGTGACTCTGCGGGGCCGCCCGCAGATACGCAGTATTTT
TRBD1,-,TRBJ2-3,TRBV6-5,CASRTRQGGSDTQYF,TGTGCCAGCAGAACCAGACAGGGCGGGTCAGATACGCAGTATTTT
-,-,TRBJ1-2,TRBV6-5,CASSTRGFYGYTF,TGTGCCAGCAGTACCAGAGGGTTCTATGGCTACACCTTC
-,-,TRBJ2-7,TRBV27,CASSLSGGNYEQYF,TGTGCCAGCAGTTTATCTGGGGGCAATTACGAGCAGTACTTC
TRBD2,few,TRBJ2-1,TRBV9,CASSVSGRAGNEQFF,TGTGCCAGCAGCGTTAGCGGGAGGGCCGGTAATGAGCAGTTCTTC
-,-,TRBJ2-3,TRBV4-1,CASGAGDTQYF,TGCGCCAGCGGGGCTGGAGATACGCAGTATTTT
TRBD2,-,TRBJ2-1,TRBV5-4,CASRPGLAGGSSYNEQFF,TGTGCCAGCAGACCGGGACTAGCGGGAGGGAGCTCCTACAATGAGCAGTTCTTC
TRBD1,-,TRBJ1-2,TRBV9,CASSARTGNYGYTF,TGTGCCAGCAGCGCCCGGACAGGGAACTATGGCTACACCTTC
-,-,TRBJ1-6,TRBV14,CASSQADARGLALHF,TGTGCCAGCAGCCAAGCTGACGCACGAGGTTTGGCCCTCCACTTT
-,-,TRBJ2-7,TRBV20-1,CSAHSNEQYF,TGCAGTGCGCATTCGAACGAGCAGTACTTC
TRBD2,-,TRBJ2-7,TRBV7-9,CASSLLRGGEQYF,TGTGCCAGCAGCTTACTGCGGGGGGGAGAGCAGTACTTC
TRBD1,-,TRBJ1-2,TRBV9,CASSVARTGMYGYTF,TGTGCCAGCAGCGTAGCAAGGACAGGGATGTATGGCTACACCTTC
TRBD1,once,TRBJ2-1,TRBV5-6,CASTQTGAGQNEQFF,TGTGCCAGCACCCAAACAGGGGCAGGTCAAAATGAGCAGTTCTTC
TRBD2,-,TRBJ2-2,TRBV5-4,CASSWGLAVNTGELFF,TGTGCCAGCAGCTGGGGCCTAGCGGTGAACACCGGGGAGCTGTTTTTT
TRBD1,once,TRBJ2-7,TRBV28,CASSPTGSITYEQYF,TGTGCCAGCAGCCCGACAGGGAGCATCACCTACGAGCAGTACTTC
TRBD1,-,TRBJ2-7,TRBV6-6,CASSYGQGASYEQYF,TGTGCCAGCAGTTACGGGCAGGGGGCCTCCTACGAGCAGTACTTC
-,once,TRBJ2-3,TRBV5-1,CASSPVWGDADTQYF,TGCGCCAGCAGCCCCGTGTGGGGCGACGCAGATACGCAGTATTTT
TRBD1,-,TRBJ1-5,TRBV6-2/TRBV6-3,CASNPGTGGGQPQHF,TGTGCCAGCAACCCCGGGACAGGGGGCGGTCAGCCCCAGCATTTT
TRBD2,-,TRBJ2-3,TRBV5-1,CASSLAPTSGRSGETQYF,TGCGCCAGCAGCTTGGCCCCCACTAGCGGGCGTTCAGGTGAAACGCAGTATTTT
TRBD1,-,TRBJ2-7,TRBV5-1,CASTPGQGYEQYF,TGCGCCAGCACTCCGGGACAGGGCTACGAGCAGTACTTC
-,-,TRBJ2-2,TRBV6-6,CASSYSRGGWTGELFF,TGTGCCAGCAGTTACTCTAGGGGGGGTTGGACCGGGGAGCTGTTTTTT
TRBD2,-,TRBJ2-1,TRBV29-1,CSVGGLVIEQFF,TGCAGCGTTGGGGGACTAGTCATTGAGCAGTTCTTC
TRBD2,-,TRBJ2-7,TRBV19,CASSLASTSGGREQYF,TGTGCCAGTAGTCTCGCCTCGACTAGCGGGGGTAGAGAGCAGTACTTC
-,-,TRBJ2-1,TRBV14,CASSHVGGVKNEQFF,TGTGCCAGCAGCCATGTCGGGGGAGTAAAAAATGAGCAGTTCTTC
TRBD1,-,TRBJ1-2,TRBV9,CASSEGDSQLYGYTF,TGTGCCAGCAGCGAAGGGGACAGCCAACTCTATGGCTACACCTTC
-,-,TRBJ2-7,TRBV20-1,CSASPQIYSYEQYF,TGCAGTGCTAGTCCTCAGATCTACTCCTACGAGCAGTACTTC
TRBD1,-,TRBJ1-2,TRBV15,CATSSPSLQGNYGYTF,TGTGCCACCAGCAGCCCCAGCCTACAGGGGAACTATGGCTACACCTTC
-,-,TRBJ2-3,TRBV5-5,CASSLAVWGSASSTDTQYF,TGTGCCAGCAGCTTGGCGGTATGGGGAAGCGCATCTAGCACAGATACGCAGTATTTT
TRBD2,-,TRBJ2-5,TRBV29-1,CSVDSSGRRTQYF,TGCAGCGTTGATTCTAGCGGGAGGAGGACCCAGTACTTC
-,-,TRBJ1-4,TRBV24-1,CATSDSAQGHGEKLFF,TGTGCCACCAGTGATTCCGCCCAGGGGCACGGGGAAAAACTGTTTTTT